Given below is one T cell receptor beta chain in context. The germline V gene has CDR1 SNHLY and CDR2 FYNNEI. The CDR3 is 15 residues long. With V trimmed by 6 bases and J by 3 bases, 8 bases remained unmatched. The entry originates in a study of blood T cell repertoires in COVID-19. Background on the study: Samples came from the United States, Italy and Spain, spanning acute and convalescent COVID-19.

Per the original methods: The authors estimated nucleated cell counts from reference gene primer amplification. This table comes from immunoSEQ multiplex PCR, and its TCRdb copy is limited to in-frame clones, with some not included. V and J calls and clone size come straight from that table; D and trimming were deduced from the DNA. The data show about 240,000 clones, around 83% seen once. The chain couples TRBV2 to TRBJ2-1; 7 positions agree with TRBD1. This TCR was recovered from a woman aged 80 or over with acute or convalescent COVID-19. Sample: peripheral blood. The CDR3 bases are TGTGCCAGCAGATCCCCCGGGACAGACTACAATGAGCAGTTCTTC. This encodes CASRSPGTDYNEQFF.